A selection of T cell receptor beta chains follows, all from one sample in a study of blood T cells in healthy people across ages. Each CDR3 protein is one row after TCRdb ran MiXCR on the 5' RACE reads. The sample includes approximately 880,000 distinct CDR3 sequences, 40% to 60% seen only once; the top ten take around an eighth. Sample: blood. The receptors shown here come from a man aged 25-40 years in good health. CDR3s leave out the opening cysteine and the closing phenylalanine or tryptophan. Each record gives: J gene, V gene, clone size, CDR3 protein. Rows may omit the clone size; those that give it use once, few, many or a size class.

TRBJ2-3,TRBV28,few,ASSYSRLTDTQY
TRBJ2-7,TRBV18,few,ASSPEATYEQY
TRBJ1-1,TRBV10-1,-,ASRNGQDTEAF
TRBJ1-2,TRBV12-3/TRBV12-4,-,ASWGDLYGYT
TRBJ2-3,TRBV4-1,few,ASSQETGNTQY
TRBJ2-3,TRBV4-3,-,ASSQDLLAGGTSTDTQY
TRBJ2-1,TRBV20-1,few,SARAVERHNEQF
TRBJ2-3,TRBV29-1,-,SGGQGSTDTQY
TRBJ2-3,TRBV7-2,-,ASSILAGGEDTQY
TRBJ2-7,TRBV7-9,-,ASSPPTGAQYEQY
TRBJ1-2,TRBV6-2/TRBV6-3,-,ASSYFFNYGYT